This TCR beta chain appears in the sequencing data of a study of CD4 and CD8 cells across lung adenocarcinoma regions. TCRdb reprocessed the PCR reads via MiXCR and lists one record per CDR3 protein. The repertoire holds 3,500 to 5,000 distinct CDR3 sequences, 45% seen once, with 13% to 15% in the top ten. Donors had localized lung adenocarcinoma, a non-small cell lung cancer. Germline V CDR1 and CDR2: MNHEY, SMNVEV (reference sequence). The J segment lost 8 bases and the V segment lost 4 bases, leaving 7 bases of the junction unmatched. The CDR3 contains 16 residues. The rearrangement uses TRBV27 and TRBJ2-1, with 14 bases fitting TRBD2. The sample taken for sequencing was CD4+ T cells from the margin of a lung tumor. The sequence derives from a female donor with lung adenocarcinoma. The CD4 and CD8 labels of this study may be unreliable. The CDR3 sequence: CASSSRLAGGTHEQFF. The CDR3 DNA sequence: TGTGCCAGCAGTTCGAGACTAGCGGGAGGGACGCATGAGCAGTTCTTC.